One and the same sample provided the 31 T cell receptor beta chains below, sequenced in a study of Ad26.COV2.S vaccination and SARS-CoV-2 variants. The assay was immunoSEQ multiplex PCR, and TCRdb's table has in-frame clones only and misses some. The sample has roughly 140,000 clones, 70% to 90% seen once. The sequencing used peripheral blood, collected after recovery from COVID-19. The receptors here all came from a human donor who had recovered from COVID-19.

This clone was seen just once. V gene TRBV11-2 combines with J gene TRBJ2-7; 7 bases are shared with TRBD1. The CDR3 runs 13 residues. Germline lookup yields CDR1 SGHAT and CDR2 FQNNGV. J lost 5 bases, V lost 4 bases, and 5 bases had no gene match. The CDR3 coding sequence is TGTGCCAGCAGCTATGACAGGGCCCACGAGCAGTACTTC. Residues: CASSYDRAHEQYF.

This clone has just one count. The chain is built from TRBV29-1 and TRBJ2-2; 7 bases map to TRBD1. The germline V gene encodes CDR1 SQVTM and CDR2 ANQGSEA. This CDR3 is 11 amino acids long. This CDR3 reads CIPTGIGELFF. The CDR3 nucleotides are TGCATCCCGACAGGGATCGGGGAGCTGTTTTTT.

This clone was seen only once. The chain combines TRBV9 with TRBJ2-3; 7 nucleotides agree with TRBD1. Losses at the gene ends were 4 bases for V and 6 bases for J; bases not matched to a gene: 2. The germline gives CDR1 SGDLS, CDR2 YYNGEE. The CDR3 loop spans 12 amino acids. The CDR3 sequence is CASSQGVDTQYF. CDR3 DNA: TGTGCCAGCAGCCAGGGGGTGGATACGCAGTATTTT.

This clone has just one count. The CDR3 is CASSPTRQGYEQYF. For the CDR3, the DNA is TGTGCCAGCAGCCCCACCCGACAGGGTTACGAGCAGTACTTC. V and J are TRBV7-2 and TRBJ2-7; TRBD1 aligns across 7 bases. J gave up 4 bases and V 5 bases, and 8 bases lay outside the gene matches. The germline V gene has CDR1 SGHTA and CDR2 FQGNSA. The CDR3 spans 14 residues. Complete variable domain (other parts from reference TRBV7-2 and TRBJ2-7): GAGVSQSPSNKVTEKGKDVELRCDPISGHTALYWYRQSLGQGLEFLIYFQGNSAPDKSGLPSDRFSAERTGGSVSTLTIQRTQQEDSAVYLCASSPTRQGYEQYFGPGTRLTVT.

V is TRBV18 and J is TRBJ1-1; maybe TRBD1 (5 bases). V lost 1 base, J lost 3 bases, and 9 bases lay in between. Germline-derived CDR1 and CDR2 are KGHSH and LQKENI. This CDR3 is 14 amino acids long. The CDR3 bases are TGTGCCAGCTCACCACAGGTGGGGGACACTGAAGCTTTCTTT. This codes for CASSPQVGDTEAFF.

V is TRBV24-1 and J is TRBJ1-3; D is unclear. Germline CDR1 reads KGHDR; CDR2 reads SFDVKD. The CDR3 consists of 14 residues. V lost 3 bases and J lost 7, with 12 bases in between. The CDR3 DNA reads TGTGCCACCAGTGATGGCGGGAGTGGGAACACCATATATTTT. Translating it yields CATSDGGSGNTIYF.

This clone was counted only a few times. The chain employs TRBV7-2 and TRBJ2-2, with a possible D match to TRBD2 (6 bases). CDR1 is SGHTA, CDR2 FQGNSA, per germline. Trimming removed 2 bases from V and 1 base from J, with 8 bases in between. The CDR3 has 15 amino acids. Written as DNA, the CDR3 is TGTGCCAGCAGCTTACTCGGGGGGAACACCGGGGAGCTGTTTTTT. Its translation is CASSLLGGNTGELFF.

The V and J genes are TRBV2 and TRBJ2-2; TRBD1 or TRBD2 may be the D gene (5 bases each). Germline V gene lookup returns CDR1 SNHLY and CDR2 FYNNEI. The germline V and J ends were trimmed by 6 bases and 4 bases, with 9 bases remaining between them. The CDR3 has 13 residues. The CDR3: CASRGRATGELFF. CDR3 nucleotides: TGTGCCAGCAGGGGACGGGCCACCGGGGAGCTGTTTTTT.

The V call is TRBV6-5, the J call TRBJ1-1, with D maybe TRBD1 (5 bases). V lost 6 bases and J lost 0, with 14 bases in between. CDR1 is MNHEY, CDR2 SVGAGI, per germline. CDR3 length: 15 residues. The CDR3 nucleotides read TGTGCCAGCAGGTACGACAGAGAGATGAACACTGAAGCTTTCTTT. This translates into CASRYDREMNTEAFF.

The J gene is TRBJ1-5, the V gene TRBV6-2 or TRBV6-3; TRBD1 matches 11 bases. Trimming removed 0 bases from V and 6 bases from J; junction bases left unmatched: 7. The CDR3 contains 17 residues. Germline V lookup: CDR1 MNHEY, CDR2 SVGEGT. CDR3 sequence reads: CASSYSRDRGSSQPQHF. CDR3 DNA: TGTGCCAGCAGTTACTCCAGGGACAGGGGGTCGAGTCAGCCCCAGCATTTT.

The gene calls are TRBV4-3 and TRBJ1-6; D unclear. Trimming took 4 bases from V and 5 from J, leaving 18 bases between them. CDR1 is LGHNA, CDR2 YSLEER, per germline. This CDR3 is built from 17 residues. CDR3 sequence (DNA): TGCGCCAGCAGCCCCAGTTTGGGGTCGACTAATAATTCACCCCTCCACTTT. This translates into CASSPSLGSTNNSPLHF.

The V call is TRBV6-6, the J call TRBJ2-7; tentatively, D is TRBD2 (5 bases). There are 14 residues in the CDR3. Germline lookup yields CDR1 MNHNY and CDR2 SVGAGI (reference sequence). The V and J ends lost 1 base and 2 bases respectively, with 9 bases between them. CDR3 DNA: TGTGCCAGCAGTTACTATGGAGGAACCTACGAGCAGTACTTC. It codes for CASSYYGGTYEQYF.

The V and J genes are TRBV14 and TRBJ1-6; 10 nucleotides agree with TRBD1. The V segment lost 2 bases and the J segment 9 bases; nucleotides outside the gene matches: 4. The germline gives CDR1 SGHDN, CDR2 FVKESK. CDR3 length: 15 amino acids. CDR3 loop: CASSQQGQGFSPLHF. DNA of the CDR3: TGTGCCAGCAGCCAACAGGGACAGGGGTTTTCACCCCTCCACTTT.

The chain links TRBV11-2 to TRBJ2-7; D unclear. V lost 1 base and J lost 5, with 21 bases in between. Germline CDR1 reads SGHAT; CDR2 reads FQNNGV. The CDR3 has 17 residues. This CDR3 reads CASSLVGVGYQMDEQYF. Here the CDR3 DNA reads TGTGCCAGCAGCTTAGTTGGGGTAGGTTACCAAATGGACGAGCAGTACTTC.

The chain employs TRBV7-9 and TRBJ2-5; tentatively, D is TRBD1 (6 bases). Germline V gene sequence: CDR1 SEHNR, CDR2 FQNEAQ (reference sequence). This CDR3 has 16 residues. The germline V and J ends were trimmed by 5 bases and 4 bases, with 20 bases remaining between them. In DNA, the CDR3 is TGTGCCAGCAGCCCCTCCTCTAGGTACAGGGCAGAGACCCAGTACTTC. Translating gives CASSPSSRYRAETQYF.

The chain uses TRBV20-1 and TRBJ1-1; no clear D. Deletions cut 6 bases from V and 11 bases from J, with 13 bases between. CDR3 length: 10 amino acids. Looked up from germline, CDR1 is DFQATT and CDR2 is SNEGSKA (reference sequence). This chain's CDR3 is CSAIQGDAFF. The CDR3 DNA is TGCAGTGCGATACAAGGAGACGCTTTCTTT.

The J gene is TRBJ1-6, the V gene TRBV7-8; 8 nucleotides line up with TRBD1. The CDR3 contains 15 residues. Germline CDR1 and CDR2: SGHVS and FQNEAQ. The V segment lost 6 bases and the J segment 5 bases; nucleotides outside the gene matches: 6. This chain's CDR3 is CASSPTGGDNSPLHF. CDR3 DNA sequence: TGTGCCAGCAGTCCCACAGGGGGGGATAATTCACCCCTCCACTTT.

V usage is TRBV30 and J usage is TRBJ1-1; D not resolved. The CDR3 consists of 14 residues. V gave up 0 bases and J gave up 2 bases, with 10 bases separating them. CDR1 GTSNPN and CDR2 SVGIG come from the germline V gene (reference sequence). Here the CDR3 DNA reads TGTGCCTGGAGTGTACTCGGGTACAACACTGAAGCTTTCTTT. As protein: CAWSVLGYNTEAFF.

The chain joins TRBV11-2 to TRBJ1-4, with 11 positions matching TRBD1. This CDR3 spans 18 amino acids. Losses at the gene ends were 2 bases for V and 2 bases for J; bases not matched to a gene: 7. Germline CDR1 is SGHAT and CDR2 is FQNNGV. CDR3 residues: CASSLHPDRGRTNEKLFF. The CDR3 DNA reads TGTGCCAGCAGCTTACACCCGGACAGGGGGCGGACTAATGAAAAACTGTTTTTT.

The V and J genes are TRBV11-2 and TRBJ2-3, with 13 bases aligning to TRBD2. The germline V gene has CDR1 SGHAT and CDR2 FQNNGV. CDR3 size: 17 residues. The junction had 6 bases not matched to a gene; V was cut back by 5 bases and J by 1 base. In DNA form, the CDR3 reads TGTGCCAGCAGCCTAGGAACTAGCGGGGGGGGCACAGATACGCAGTATTTT. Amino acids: CASSLGTSGGGTDTQYF.

The CDR3 region is CASSLARTGGLTEAFF. In DNA, the CDR3 is TGTGCCAGCAGCTTGGCCAGGACAGGGGGCTTGACTGAAGCTTTCTTT. V and J are TRBV5-6 and TRBJ1-1; 11 bases are shared with TRBD1. Trimming took 0 bases from V and 5 from J; bases not matched to a gene: 6. Germline V gene data show CDR1 as SGHDT and CDR2 as YYEEEE. The CDR3 is made up of 16 amino acids.

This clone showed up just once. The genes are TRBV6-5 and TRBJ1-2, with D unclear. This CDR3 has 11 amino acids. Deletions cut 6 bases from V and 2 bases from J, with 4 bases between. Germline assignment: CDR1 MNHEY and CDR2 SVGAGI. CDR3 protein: CASRGNYGYTF. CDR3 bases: TGTGCCAGCAGGGGCAACTATGGCTACACCTTC.

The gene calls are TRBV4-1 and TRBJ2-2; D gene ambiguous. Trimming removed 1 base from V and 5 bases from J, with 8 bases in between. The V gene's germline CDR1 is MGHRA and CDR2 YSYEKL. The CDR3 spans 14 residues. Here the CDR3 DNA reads TGCGCCAGCAGCCAAGGGGAAGATACCGGGGAGCTGTTTTTT. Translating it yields CASSQGEDTGELFF.

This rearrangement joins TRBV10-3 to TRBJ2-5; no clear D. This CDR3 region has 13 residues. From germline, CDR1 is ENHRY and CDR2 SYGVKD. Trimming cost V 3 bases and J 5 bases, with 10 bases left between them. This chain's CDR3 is CAISDQSGETQYF. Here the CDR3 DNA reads TGTGCCATCAGTGATCAGAGTGGGGAGACCCAGTACTTC.

The CDR3 DNA sequence: TGTGCCAGCAGTGAAATAGAAGGGGTTAGCACAGATACGCAGTATTTT. Translated: CASSEIEGVSTDTQYF. The chain links TRBV6-1 to TRBJ2-3; D perhaps matches TRBD1 (5 bases). Germline V gives CDR1 MNHNS, CDR2 SASEGT. The V and J ends lost 2 bases and 0 bases respectively, with 12 bases between them. CDR3 length equals 16 residues.

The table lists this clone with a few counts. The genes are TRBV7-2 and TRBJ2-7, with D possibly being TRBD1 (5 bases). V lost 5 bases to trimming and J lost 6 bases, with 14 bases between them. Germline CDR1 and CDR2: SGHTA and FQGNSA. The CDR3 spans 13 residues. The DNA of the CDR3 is TGTGCCAGCAGCCTCGCCCAGGGCGGCGAGCAGTACTTC. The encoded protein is CASSLAQGGEQYF.

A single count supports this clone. The DNA of the CDR3 is TGTGCCAGTAGTATCACGGGTGGGGGGGCCACTGAGCAGTTCTTC. Protein sequence: CASSITGGGATEQFF. The chain combines TRBV19 with TRBJ2-1; possibly TRBD2 for D (7 bases). The CDR3 spans 15 residues. The germline V gene encodes CDR1 LNHDA and CDR2 SQIVND (reference sequence). Trimming shortened V by 3 bases and J by 9 bases, and 18 bases separated the two germline ends. Looking up the rest from reference TRBV19 and TRBJ2-1 gives the full variable domain: DGGITQSPKYLFRKEGQNVTLSCEQNLNHDAMYWYRQDPGQGLRLIYYSQIVNDFQKGDIAEGYSVSREKKESFPLTVTSAQKNPTAFYLCASSITGGGATEQFFGPGTRLTVL.

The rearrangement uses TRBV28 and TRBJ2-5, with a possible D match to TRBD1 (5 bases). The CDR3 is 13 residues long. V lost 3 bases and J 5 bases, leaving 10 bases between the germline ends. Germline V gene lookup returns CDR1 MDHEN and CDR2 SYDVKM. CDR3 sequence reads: CASSFTRAETQYF. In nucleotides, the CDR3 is TGTGCCAGCAGTTTTACCAGGGCGGAGACCCAGTACTTC.

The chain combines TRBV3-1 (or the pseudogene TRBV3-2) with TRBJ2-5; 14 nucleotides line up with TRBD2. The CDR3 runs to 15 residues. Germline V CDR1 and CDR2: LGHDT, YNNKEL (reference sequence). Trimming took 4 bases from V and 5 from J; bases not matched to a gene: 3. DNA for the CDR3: TGTGCCAGCAGCCGGTGGACTAGCGGGGGGGAGACCCAGTACTTC. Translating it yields CASSRWTSGGETQYF.

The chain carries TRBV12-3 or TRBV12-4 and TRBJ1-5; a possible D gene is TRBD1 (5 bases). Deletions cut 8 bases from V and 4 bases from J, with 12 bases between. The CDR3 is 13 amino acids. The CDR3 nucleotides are TGTGCCAGCCGAAAACAGGAAAATCAGCCCCAGCATTTT. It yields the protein CASRKQENQPQHF.

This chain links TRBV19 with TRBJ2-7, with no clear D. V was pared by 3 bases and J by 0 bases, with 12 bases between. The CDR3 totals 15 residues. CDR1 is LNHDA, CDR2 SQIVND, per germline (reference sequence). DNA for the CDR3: TGTGCCAGTAGTATCCAAGTTACCTTCTCCTACGAGCAGTACTTC. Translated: CASSIQVTFSYEQYF. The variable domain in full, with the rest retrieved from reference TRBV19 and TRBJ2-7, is DGGITQSPKYLFRKEGQNVTLSCEQNLNHDAMYWYRQDPGQGLRLIYYSQIVNDFQKGDIAEGYSVSREKKESFPLTVTSAQKNPTAFYLCASSIQVTFSYEQYFGPGTRLTVT.